The sequence of this T cell receptor (beta chain) was determined in a study of T-cell reconstitution after alpha-beta-depleted transplantation in children (dated by TCRdb to 2016 to 2017). About the study as a whole: Using TCR repertoire profiling, the study quantitatively followed how T-cell immune reconstitution unfolded in children after TCRalphabeta/CD19-depleted allogeneic hematopoietic cell transplantation.

The cysteine opens and the phenylalanine closes a CDR3 of 14 amino acids. Solely the CDR3 DNA is kept, with 42 bases framed from the first base. V is cut back by 5 bases and J by 4 bases, with 6 bases in the junction unmatched. CDR1 and CDR2, looked up from the germline V gene, are SGHTA and FQGNSA. The library was prepared using PCR. Sequencing was carried out with an Illumina HiSeq 2500. Molecular barcoding was employed in the preparation of TCR libraries, with unique molecular identifiers being used to normalize TCRbeta repertoire quantification. The public reads were quality trimmed at Q25 with fastp and then assembled into clones with MiXCR by TCRdb, keeping productive beta chains. Each entry merges the rows of one CDR3 protein and shows their most common DNA and genes. The sample table shows about 91,000 distinct CDR3 sequences, and roughly 8.4% are seen once. The ten most abundant clones make up 5.5% to 8% of the sample.

This clonotype has a count of ten or more. No cognate antigen has been identified for it. Base qualities are not provided; no much larger clone lies one nucleotide away. The V and J segments used are TRBV7-2 and TRBJ2-5; TRBD1 lines up with 8 middle nucleotides. Specimen: PBMCs from the stem cell graft donor, collected from the stem cell graft. This sequence was found in a human donor who donated a stem cell graft to a child with congenital amegakaryocytic thrombocytopenia. At the DNA level, the sequence is TGTGCCAGCAGCCCCAGGACAGGGACAGAGACCCAGTACTTC. Its product reads: CASSPRTGTETQYF.